This T cell receptor beta chain derives from a study of shared clonotypes between healthy human individuals. The germline V gene has CDR1 LNHDA and CDR2 SQIVND (reference sequence). V gave up 10 bases and J gave up 0 bases, with 18 bases separating them. CDR3 length equals 15 residues. Profiled with immunoSEQ multiplex PCR; TCRdb holds only in-frame clones, not every one. This table has about 550,000 clones, about 95% appearing once. The naive CD8 fraction comprised CD45RO-negative cells positively selected for CCR7 and excluded terminally differentiated effector memory CD45RA+ cells. The study drew its donors from healthy HIV-negative adults without recent acute infections or vaccinations. Remarks on this clone: What it binds is unknown.

Study-level findings and limits: Donor clonotype sharing was expected to depend on sequencing depth.

Sequencing was performed on naive CD8+ T cells sorted from blood. The clonotype originates from a woman aged 25 to 39 in good health. The chain employs TRBV19 and TRBJ1-2; D is unclear. CDR3 DNA: TGTGCCACCGCAAGCCTAGTTTCAGCTAACTATGGCTACACCTTC. This translates into CATASLVSANYGYTF.